This TCR beta chain derives from a study of T-cell reconstitution after alpha-beta-depleted transplantation in children. This clonotype was counted between two and nine times. The CDR3 loop spans 16 amino acids. The germline V gene has CDR1 ENHRY and CDR2 SYGVKD. After removal of 3 bases from V and 3 bases from J, the junction contained 7 bases not matched to a gene. Using unique molecular identifiers, the investigators prepared the TCRbeta library. TCRdb fed the PCR reads into MiXCR, producing one record per CDR3 protein. The table has some 200,000 distinct CDR3 sequences, less than 15% seen once. The sequencing here drew on PBMCs from the stem cell graft donor, taken from the stem cell graft. V gene TRBV10-3 combines with J gene TRBJ2-1; TRBD2 matches 8 bases. This sequence originates from a human donor who donated a stem cell graft to a child with acute lymphoblastic leukemia. The CDR3 here is CAISEFSGGGYNEQFF. The CDR3 DNA reads as TGTGCCATCAGTGAATTCTCGGGAGGGGGCTACAATGAGCAGTTCTTC.